The clone carrying this T cell receptor (beta chain) has only a few counts. The PCR had 60 Vbeta and 13 Jbeta primers. Clones were sequenced by immunoSEQ multiplex PCR, and TCRdb holds only the in-frame ones, with some missing. The table shows about 250,000 clones, with under 80% occurring only once. The source of the sample is a study of cytomegalovirus exposure and HLA in healthy donors. Germline V CDR1 and CDR2: SGHNT, YYREEE (reference sequence). This CDR3 is 15 amino acids long. V lost 2 bases, J lost 4 bases, and 5 bases stayed unmatched. Input material: PBMCs. The chain has TRBV5-4 and TRBJ1-3; 8 nucleotides agree with TRBD1. The sequence came from a female donor in good health and CMV-seronegative. This CDR3 reads CASSFSGGSGNTIYF. The CDR3 region has the DNA TGTGCCAGCAGCTTTTCAGGGGGCTCGGGAAACACCATATATTTT.